This is a list of T cell receptor beta chains from one sample in a study of Graves' ophthalmopathy and Graves' hyperthyroidism. TCRdb ran MiXCR on the multiplex PCR reads and lists one entry per CDR3 protein. The data hold over a million distinct CDR3 sequences, with less than 45% observed a single time. The sequenced material came from peripheral blood or thyroid tissue (not recorded which). All receptors come from an adult man with Graves' hyperthyroidism. The CDR3 runs from the conserved cysteine through the conserved F or W. A D gene is named only where the DNA matches it firmly. Size values are once, few and many counts, or a class for expanded clones, and some rows have none.

TRBJ2-6,.,.,TRBV5-1,CASSLPQNPGANVLTF,TGCGCCAGCAGCTTACCCCAGAATCCTGGGGCCAACGTCCTGACTTTC
TRBJ1-5,.,many,TRBV12-3/TRBV12-4,CASRGHSNQPQHF,TGTGCCAGCAGGGGGCATAGCAATCAGCCCCAGCATTTT
TRBJ2-2,TRBD2,many,TRBV2,CASRDGTSGTITGELFF,TGTGCCAGCAGGGACGGGACTAGCGGGACTATCACCGGGGAGCTGTTTTTT
TRBJ1-6,.,many,TRBV6-5,CASSYTRATNSPLHF,TGTGCCAGCAGTTATACGAGGGCGACTAATTCACCCCTCCACTTT
TRBJ2-5,TRBD2,.,TRBV7-8,CASTLGGPETQYF,TGTGCCAGCACCTTGGGAGGGCCAGAGACCCAGTACTTC
TRBJ2-5,TRBD1,.,TRBV7-8,CASIEGQGLETQYF,TGTGCCAGCATCGAGGGACAGGGGCTTGAGACCCAGTACTTC
TRBJ2-7,.,few,TRBV6-5,CASIPGTPSYEQYF,TGTGCCAGCATCCCCGGGACGCCCTCCTACGAGCAGTACTTC
TRBJ2-5,TRBD1,.,TRBV7-7,CASSSTAGTGVQETQYF,TGTGCCAGCAGCTCAACAGCCGGGACAGGGGTACAAGAGACCCAGTACTTC
TRBJ1-2,.,many,TRBV7-8,CASSPDRLHGYTF,TGTGCCAGCAGCCCAGACAGGCTCCATGGCTACACCTTC
TRBJ1-4,TRBD1,.,TRBV2,CASRGDRGGEKLFF,TGTGCCAGCAGGGGGGACAGGGGAGGTGAAAAACTGTTTTTT
TRBJ1-2,.,few,TRBV12-3/TRBV12-4,CASSFRRIANYGYTF,TGTGCCAGCAGTTTTAGGAGAATCGCTAACTATGGCTACACCTTC
TRBJ2-7,TRBD1,.,TRBV29-1,CSATGTGGSYEQYF,TGCAGCGCAACCGGGACAGGAGGCTCCTACGAGCAGTACTTC
TRBJ2-6,TRBD2,many,TRBV2,CASSGPSGGATGANVLTF,TGTGCCAGCAGTGGACCTAGCGGGGGGGCGACTGGGGCCAACGTCCTGACTTTC
TRBJ1-5,.,many,TRBV7-2,CASSRQLDQPQHF,TGTGCCAGCAGTCGACAGCTCGATCAGCCCCAGCATTTT